The rows below give T cell receptor beta chains drawn from one sample of a study of monozygotic twins with inflammatory bowel disease. TCRdb reworked the 5' RACE reads into one entry per CDR3 protein, no DNA. The data show 350,000 to 550,000 distinct CDR3 sequences, and the top ten clones hold about 2.3%. The specimen was blood. The receptors originated from a human donor with ulcerative colitis or Crohn's disease, or a healthy co-twin of an affected twin (not recorded which). The CDR3 runs from the conserved cysteine through the conserved F or W. Fields, in order: CDR3 protein, V gene, J gene.

cdr3_aa: CASSFHRGTDTQYF
v_call: TRBV5-1
j_call: TRBJ2-3

cdr3_aa: CASSFRTGKNTEAFF
v_call: TRBV7-9
j_call: TRBJ1-1

cdr3_aa: CSARDVSEAFF
v_call: TRBV20-1
j_call: TRBJ1-1

cdr3_aa: CASTLEGYGYTF
v_call: TRBV12-3/TRBV12-4
j_call: TRBJ1-2

cdr3_aa: CASSLAWGLVNEQFF
v_call: TRBV7-2
j_call: TRBJ2-1

cdr3_aa: CSARGPGSGANVLTF
v_call: TRBV20-1
j_call: TRBJ2-6

cdr3_aa: CASSQLAGAYNEQFF
v_call: TRBV7-2
j_call: TRBJ2-1

cdr3_aa: CSVDGPLDTKYF
v_call: TRBV29-1
j_call: TRBJ2-3

cdr3_aa: CASSLRGRGETQYF
v_call: TRBV5-6
j_call: TRBJ2-5

cdr3_aa: CASSKGGQRTNSPLHF
v_call: TRBV21-1
j_call: TRBJ1-6

cdr3_aa: CASSVSASNTEAFF
v_call: TRBV18
j_call: TRBJ1-1

cdr3_aa: CASSLAQLAGVQFF
v_call: TRBV12-3/TRBV12-4
j_call: TRBJ2-1

cdr3_aa: CASSFILGNTEAFF
v_call: TRBV27
j_call: TRBJ1-1